The 11 T cell receptor beta chains below were found in one sample sequenced in a study of spatial heterogeneity in lung cancer. TCRdb analysed the 5' RACE reads with MiXCR anew, one entry per CDR3 protein. In the table there are around 45,000 distinct CDR3 sequences, roughly 20% of which are singletons. Time point here: blood at routine non-recurrence follow-up after resection. The material was PBMCs, obtained at follow-up. The receptor source for this set is a female donor with early-stage non-small cell lung cancer.

This sequence joins TRBV21-1 and TRBJ2-3; no DNA check was done on the table's D call, TRBD2. TRBV21-1 is noted as a pseudogene. The CDR3 is 15 residues long. CDR3 in DNA: TGTGCCAGCAGCGGAGGAGCGGGAGGAGGGGATACGCAGTATTTT. Its protein product is CASSGGAGGGDTQYF.

The rearrangement uses TRBV6-2 or TRBV6-3 and TRBJ2-5; D ambiguous. The CDR3 contains 15 residues. Germline loops: CDR1 MNHEY, CDR2 SVGEGT. V gave up 2 bases and J gave up 5 bases, with 15 bases separating them. CDR3 protein: CASSYGSPTVETQYF. The CDR3 DNA reads TGTGCCAGCAGTTACGGCTCCCCGACCGTCGAGACCCAGTACTTC.

In this sample, this clonotype turned up many times. The gene calls are TRBV29-1 and TRBJ2-3; TRBD1 agrees at 8 bases. From germline, CDR1 is SQVTM and CDR2 ANQGSEA. The trim removed 6 bases at V and 6 bases at J, leaving 8 bases unmatched. The length of the CDR3 is 13 residues. CDR3 in DNA: TGCAGCGTGACAGGGGCGTCCGAGGATACGCAGTATTTT. As protein: CSVTGASEDTQYF.

The chain combines TRBV7-9 with TRBJ2-7; perhaps TRBD2 as D (6 bases). Germline V gene data show CDR1 as SEHNR and CDR2 as FQNEAQ (reference sequence). This CDR3 spans 13 amino acids. V lost 5 bases and J 2 bases, leaving 10 bases between the germline ends. The CDR3 coding sequence is TGTGCCAGCAGCCCCGCGGGGCCCTACGAGCAGTACTTC. As protein: CASSPAGPYEQYF.

In the case of this clonotype: It may be a read error: a sequence one base away is much more abundant. The V and J genes are TRBV4-1 and TRBJ2-4; the D gene is possibly TRBD1 (6 bases). Trimming left V 1 base short and J 7 bases short, with 11 bases between. CDR1 MGHRA and CDR2 YSYEKL come from the germline V gene. The CDR3 contains 14 residues. Here the CDR3 DNA reads TGCGCCAGCAGCCAAGTGGCAAGGGGGAACATTCAGTACTTC. It codes for CASSQVARGNIQYF.

This clonotype was seen a handful of times. V usage is TRBV7-2 and J usage is TRBJ1-4, with a weak D call TRBD1 (5 bases). V was shortened by 4 bases and J by 4 bases, with 13 bases between the two germline ends. Per the germline V gene, CDR1 is SGHTA and CDR2 is FQGNSA. CDR3 length: 15 amino acids. The CDR3 DNA reads TGTGCCAGCAGCTATTGGGGGAATAATAATGAAAAACTGTTTTTT. Protein sequence: CASSYWGNNNEKLFF.

The rearrangement uses TRBV2 and TRBJ2-6, with unresolved D. Trimming shortened V by 8 bases and J by 0 bases, and 2 bases separated the two germline ends. This CDR3 has 12 residues. Germline V gene lookup returns CDR1 SNHLY and CDR2 FYNNEI. The CDR3 DNA sequence: TGTGCCAGCTACTCTGGGGCCAACGTCCTGACTTTC. It yields the protein CASYSGANVLTF.

This clonotype appeared many times. The chain links TRBV27 to TRBJ2-1; 16 nucleotides match TRBD2. The CDR3 consists of 19 residues. V trimming: 4 bases; J trimming: 4 bases; junction bases outside the gene matches: 10. Germline V CDR1 and CDR2: MNHEY, SMNVEV (reference sequence). The CDR3 DNA is TGTGCCAGCAGTTCCGGGACTAGCGGGAGGGCCCAAGGATACAATGAGCAGTTCTTC. Translation gives CASSSGTSGRAQGYNEQFF.

The V and J genes are TRBV7-2 and TRBJ2-1; D not resolved. Trimming left V 5 bases short and J 4 bases short, with 9 bases between. The CDR3 is 13 residues long. Germline values: CDR1 SGHTA, CDR2 FQGNSA. CDR3 bases: TGTGCCAGCAGCCTCCGGGTGTACAATGAGCAGTTCTTC. Translation gives CASSLRVYNEQFF.

Ten or more counts support this clonotype. The V call is TRBV9, the J call TRBJ2-5; D perhaps matches TRBD2 (5 bases). V gave up 0 bases and J gave up 3 bases, with 6 bases separating them. Looked up from germline, CDR1 is SGDLS and CDR2 is YYNGEE. CDR3 length equals 13 residues. In DNA, the CDR3 is TGTGCCAGCAGCGTAGGGGGAGAAGAGACCCAGTACTTC. Protein: CASSVGGEETQYF.

This chain joins TRBV2 and TRBJ1-2; unclear D gene. The CDR3 sequence is 12 residues long. The germline V and J ends were trimmed by 3 bases and 4 bases, with 6 bases remaining between them. Per germline, CDR1 SNHLY and CDR2 FYNNEI. CDR3 region: CASSDEGYGYTF. The CDR3 region has the DNA TGTGCCAGCAGTGACGAGGGCTATGGCTACACCTTC.